This record covers a single T cell receptor (beta chain). The target of this receptor is not known. Just one base apart from a much larger clone, this may be a read error. The germline V end is reduced by 5 bases and the J end by 6 bases; junction bases left unmatched: 3. From the germline V gene, CDR1 is SGHVS and CDR2 is FQNEAQ. The CDR3, from cysteine to phenylalanine, totals 15 residues. Only the CDR3 portion is preserved as DNA: 45 bases, with reading frame beginning at the first base. This entry is derived from a study of T cells in Graves' hyperthyroidism and ophthalmopathy (dated by TCRdb to the late 2010s). About the full investigation: Peripheral blood samples were taken at initial diagnosis, before any treatment was given. TCR V-J signatures able to tell the groups apart were searched for in a discovery cohort of 100 patients, of whom more than 40 had Graves' ophthalmopathy and about 55 had stable Graves' hyperthyroidism. Prospective prediction of ophthalmopathy was tested in an independent validation cohort of fewer than 20 hyperthyroidism patients and 15 to 17 patients who later progressed to ophthalmopathy. For training and testing, the roughly 100 patients in the discovery cohort were randomly divided in a 7:3 ratio. Thyroid tissue and blood T-cell repertoires from over 5 Graves' hyperthyroidism patients were also compared in the study. Once sampling was done, hyperthyroidism patients were given methimazole at a starting dose of 30 mg daily, whereas ophthalmopathy patients were given high-dose intravenous methylprednisolone. TCR Vbeta CDR3 sequencing of roughly 140 peripheral blood samples (approximately 44 ophthalmopathy, over 70 hyperthyroidism and about 17 progressor patients) is reported in the paper.

The paper as a whole reports these results and caveats: No statistical method was used to set the sample size in advance, and investigators knew the group allocation. Blood samples also contained most of the expanded thyroid clonotypes (frequency above 0.001), which suggests that blood repertoires may reflect thyroid immune responses. During validation, the model predicted progression to ophthalmopathy a median of approximately 7 months ahead of onset, with approximately 70% sensitivity and roughly 72% specificity. Ophthalmopathy was separated from stable hyperthyroidism by a 13 V-J signature model, with 87.88% sensitivity and 81% to 82% specificity obtained in cross-validation and 80%/75% obtained in testing.

Amplification of TCR beta CDR3 regions was carried out from RNA transcripts. A first-round RT-PCR of the TCR CDR3 used the HTBI primer set with the Qiagen OneStep RT-PCR kit. The libraries were constructed in a second round of multiplex PCR and then size-selected and purified. Sequencing of the libraries was done on an Illumina HiSeq2000 using paired-end 100 bp reads. As for how the authors treated the data: SOAPnuke was used to process the raw data, with reads discarded if the reads contained adapters or uncalled bases, had a mean Phred below 15, or lacked an exact constant-primer or identifier match. COPE v1.2.5 was used to merge high-quality paired reads, and clonotypes were defined as unique nucleotide sequences. MiTCR v1.1 was used to align the clonotypes against IMGT TRBV, TRBD and TRBJ reference segments. Analysis was restricted to V-J combinations with a frequency above 0.0001, which covered roughly 99% of repertoires. The TCS score was defined as the ratio of F50 (clonal expansion) to E x V (chaos), calculated using BLOSUM62-based TCRdist between CDR3 peptides within each V-J. Welch's t-statistics and random forest reduced 500 to 550 V-J features to 13, which were used in a naive Bayes classifier (R e1071). TCRdb handled the public reads itself, with Q25 trimming in fastp and clone calling in MiXCR, and kept productive beta chains. Identical CDR3 protein sequences are pooled into one entry, listed with their most common genes and DNA. The authors' filters were not applied to this entry. The sample table contains a few hundred thousand distinct CDR3 sequences; only one count was recorded for more than 15% of them. The top ten hold less than 30% of the sample.

Moderately to severely active disease, a Clinical Activity Score of at least 3, a NOSPECS grade of at least 4, and a duration under 3 months were present in ophthalmopathy patients. Any patient with an uncontrolled infection, another autoimmune disease, pregnancy or lactation was excluded. Diagnoses were established on the basis of clinical symptoms, serum thyroxine and TRAb, thyroid ultrasound, and orbital computed tomography. PBMCs were isolated from approximately 10 ml of fresh peripheral blood by Ficoll-Paque density gradient centrifugation. Trizol reagent was used to extract total RNA, and RNA quality was then checked on an Agilent 2100 Bioanalyzer.

The sequenced material came from blood. Rearrangement joined TRBV7-8 to TRBJ2-1, with 14 junctional bases fitting TRBD2. The sequence derives from a woman aged 25 to 39 with Graves' ophthalmopathy. The nucleotides are TGTGCCAGCAGCAAGGGACTAGCGGGAGTCAATGAGCAGTTCTTC. Its translation is CASSKGLAGVNEQFF.